The clone carrying this T cell receptor (beta chain) is a singleton in its sample. CDR3 length equals 18 residues. V gave up 0 bases and J gave up 0 bases, with 15 bases separating them. The sample is drawn from a study of control samples from healthy donors and cancer patients. The repertoire was sequenced with immunoSEQ multiplex PCR; TCRdb's copy has only in-frame clones and lacks some. The profile shows almost 85,000 clones, around 80% of them singletons. The sample was PBMCs. The chain carries TRBV23-1 and TRBJ1-3, with D perhaps matching TRBD1 (5 bases). TRBV23-1 is annotated as an ORF whose role is uncertain. The receptor was isolated from a man between 60 and 70 years old with head and neck cancer. In nucleotides, the CDR3 is TGCGCCAGCAGTCAATCGTACGGGGGACCTAGCTCTGGAAACACCATATATTTT. Amino acids: CASSQSYGGPSSGNTIYF.